The next 12 T cell receptor beta chains were all read from a single sample in a study of vaccination and CD4 T cells after COVID-19. At the Johns Hopkins FTIC core, DNA taken from cultured CD4+ T cells was sequenced by way of the Oncomine TCR Beta short-read assay. TCRdb re-called the PCR reads with MiXCR, one entry per CDR3 protein. The sample contains fewer than 15,000 distinct CDR3 sequences, over 25% of which appear only once. Their recognized antigens are unknown. Treatment specified: approximately 9-day PBMC culture with coronavirus spike peptide pools or control peptides (ViraFEST assay). Sequencing used cultured CD4+ T cells from blood. These receptors were taken from a human donor with COVID-19.

The V gene is TRBV7-8, the J gene TRBJ1-1; no clear D gene. The germline V and J ends were trimmed by 1 base and 1 base, with 7 bases remaining between them. The CDR3 sequence is 14 residues long. The germline V gene encodes CDR1 SGHVS and CDR2 FQNEAQ. The CDR3 here is CASSLGQPNTEAFF. CDR3 bases: TGTGCCAGCAGCTTAGGTCAGCCGAACACTGAAGCTTTCTTT.

In this sample, this clonotype turned up a few times. V is TRBV20-1 and J is TRBJ2-5; the D call may be TRBD1 or TRBD2 (5 bases each). Germline V gives CDR1 DFQATT, CDR2 SNEGSKA (reference sequence). V lost 3 bases, J lost 3 bases, and 14 bases lay in between. The CDR3 is made up of 14 amino acids. The CDR3 sequence is CSASGRVGEETQYF. For the CDR3, the DNA is TGCAGTGCTAGCGGGCGGGTGGGGGAAGAGACCCAGTACTTC.

As concerns this clonotype: The germline gene is not matched at one end of the junction; a read error may be the cause. The chain links TRBV7-2 to TRBJ2-7; no clear D. Germline V gives CDR1 SGHTA, CDR2 FQGNSA. The CDR3 sequence is 17 residues long. In DNA, the CDR3 is TGTGCCAGCAGCTTAGCGCCGGGCTTCACAACCTCCTCCGAGCAGTACTTC. It encodes CASSLAPGFTTSSEQYF.

This clonotype was counted a few times. The J gene is TRBJ1-5, the V gene TRBV1; TRBD1 is the table's D call, not checked against the DNA. TRBV1 is noted as a pseudogene. The CDR3 sequence is 19 residues long. CDR3 DNA sequence: TGCACCAGCAGCCGCCCGGAAGGGCACCCGAGGGGGAGCAATCAGCCCCAGCATTTT. It specifies CTSSRPEGHPRGSNQPQHF.

Concerning this clonotype itself: Because the CDR3 is missing its conserved closing phenylalanine or tryptophan, this is likely a read error. This chain links TRBV2 with TRBJ2-5; the D call may be TRBD1 or TRBD2 (6 bases each). Germline V gene sequence: CDR1 SNHLY, CDR2 FYNNEI. The CDR3 sequence is 12 residues long. V was pared by 7 bases and J by 4 bases, with 10 bases between. CDR3 amino acids: CASTGAGETQYL. The CDR3 region has the DNA TGTGCCAGCACGGGGGCTGGAGAGACCCAGTACCTC.

This clonotype was found a few times. The gene calls are TRBV21-1 and TRBJ1-2; no check of the table's D call, TRBD1, against the DNA was made. TRBV21-1 is noted as a pseudogene. This CDR3 comprises 14 residues. This chain's CDR3 is CASSKRGQGCGYTF. CDR3 coding DNA: TGTGCCAGCAGCAAACGGGGCCAAGGGTGCGGCTACACCTTC.

This clonotype was seen more than once but under ten times. The chain combines TRBV29-1 with TRBJ2-5; D call uncertain. The germline V and J ends were trimmed by 4 bases and 4 bases, with 7 bases remaining between them. The CDR3 length is 11 residues. Germline CDR1 reads SQVTM; CDR2 reads ANQGSEA. CDR3 in amino acids: CSVVPRETQYF. The CDR3 coding sequence is TGCAGCGTTGTCCCCAGAGAGACCCAGTACTTC.

The chain uses TRBV20-1 and TRBJ1-1, with D possibly matching TRBD1 (5 bases). This CDR3 contains 15 residues. V was trimmed by 6 bases and J by 5 bases, leaving 22 bases between them. The germline gives CDR1 DFQATT, CDR2 SNEGSKA (reference sequence). The CDR3 reads CSARGRLAVFTEAFF. CDR3 coding DNA: TGCAGTGCCCGGGGGAGGTTAGCGGTGTTTACTGAAGCTTTCTTT.

In its sample, this clonotype was seen a few times. The chain is built from TRBV7-2 and TRBJ2-2; D might be TRBD2 (5 bases). Trimming removed 5 bases from V and 9 bases from J, with 10 bases in between. CDR3 size: 12 residues. Germline CDR1 reads SGHTA; CDR2 reads FQGNSA. CDR3 protein: CASSDSGRELFF. CDR3 bases: TGTGCCAGCAGCGATTCGGGGAGGGAGCTGTTTTTT.

This sequence joins TRBV24-1 and TRBJ2-1, with unresolved D. CDR1 is KGHDR, CDR2 SFDVKD, per germline. V dropped 3 bases and J dropped 5 bases, with 10 bases sitting between them. This CDR3 region has 14 residues. CDR3 sequence: CATSDHDRDNEQFF. CDR3 DNA: TGTGCCACCAGTGATCACGACCGAGACAATGAGCAGTTCTTC.

This clonotype appeared a few times. The genes are TRBV6-1 and TRBJ1-1; D possibly corresponds to TRBD1 (6 bases). The CDR3 spans 14 residues. With 6 bases removed from V and 1 base from J, the gap between germline ends came to 12 bases. The germline V gene encodes CDR1 MNHNS and CDR2 SASEGT. Written as DNA, the CDR3 is TGTGCCAGCAGCCAAAGGACAGCGAACACTGAAGCTTTCTTT. As protein: CASSQRTANTEAFF.

This chain joins TRBV19 and TRBJ1-5; D ambiguous. V was cut by 7 bases and J by 0 bases, with 13 bases left in between. CDR1 is LNHDA, CDR2 SQIVND, per germline (reference sequence). This CDR3 comprises 15 residues. In DNA form, the CDR3 reads TGTGCCAGTATTAATGACGGAAATAGCAATCAGCCCCAGCATTTT. It translates to CASINDGNSNQPQHF.